The 16 T cell receptor beta chains in this list originate from one sample, sequenced in a study of shared clonotypes between healthy human individuals. Using immunoSEQ multiplex PCR, the repertoire was profiled, and TCRdb retains in-frame clones only, with some absent. The sample holds over a million clones, approximately 76% seen once. The sample taken for sequencing was memory CD4+ T cells sorted from blood. Sample subset: CD45RA-negative fraction. The source of these receptors is a man aged 18 to 30 in good health.

The rearrangement uses TRBV7-2 and TRBJ2-3; no reliable D call. Per germline, CDR1 SGHTA and CDR2 FQGNSA. Trimming removed 5 bases from V and 2 bases from J, with 14 bases in between. The CDR3 spans 15 residues. This CDR3 reads CASSPEYWTTDTQYF. The CDR3 DNA sequence: TGTGCCAGCAGCCCCGAGTACTGGACCACAGATACGCAGTATTTT. The full variable domain, rest sourced from reference TRBV7-2 and TRBJ2-3, is GAGVSQSPSNKVTEKGKDVELRCDPISGHTALYWYRQSLGQGLEFLIYFQGNSAPDKSGLPSDRFSAERTGGSVSTLTIQRTQQEDSAVYLCASSPEYWTTDTQYFGPGTRLTVL.

The chain carries TRBV5-1 and TRBJ1-2; TRBD1 might be the D (5 bases). The CDR3 runs to 14 residues. V was pared by 0 bases and J by 7 bases, with 13 bases between. Germline CDR1 SGHRS, CDR2 YFSETQ. The CDR3 loop reads CASSLGGRGAGYTF. In DNA form, the CDR3 reads TGCGCCAGCAGCTTGGGTGGGCGAGGGGCTGGCTACACCTTC.

The chain uses TRBV6-6 and TRBJ1-1; D remains ambiguous. This CDR3 comprises 14 residues. Trimming shortened V by 2 bases and J by 1 base, and 8 bases separated the two germline ends. The germline V gene encodes CDR1 MNHNY and CDR2 SVGAGI (reference sequence). Here the CDR3 reads CASSYPGGNTEAFF. The CDR3 nucleotides read TGTGCCAGCAGTTACCCGGGAGGGAACACTGAAGCTTTCTTT.

This clone was observed a single time. Without the conserved terminal phenylalanine or tryptophan, this CDR3 likely stems from a read error. The DNA is left out, because the CDR3 cannot be placed on it with certainty; the CDR3 is given as TCRdb lists it. The V call is TRBV6-6, the J call TRBJ1-4. In germline, CDR1 is MNHNY, CDR2 SVGAGI (reference sequence). Ends included, the CDR3 has 10 residues. The CDR3 region is CASNTYGGAS.

The chain uses TRBV2 and TRBJ1-6; 7 bases agree with TRBD1. The CDR3 runs to 16 residues. Per germline, CDR1 SNHLY and CDR2 FYNNEI. J lost 2 bases, V lost 6 bases, and 7 bases had no gene match. The chain's CDR3 is CASRERGTAYNSPLHF. CDR3 coding DNA: TGTGCCAGCAGGGAGAGAGGGACAGCCTATAATTCACCCCTCCACTTT.

The chain carries TRBV2 and TRBJ2-5; 11 positions match TRBD1. There are 13 residues in the CDR3. Germline values: CDR1 SNHLY, CDR2 FYNNEI. With 7 bases clipped from V and 7 bases from J, the junction kept 5 bases outside the gene matches. CDR3 bases: TGTGCCAGCATGGGACAGGGGGGAGGGACCCAGTACTTC. It is translated as CASMGQGGGTQYF. Looking up the rest from reference TRBV2 and TRBJ2-5 gives the full variable domain: EPEVTQTPSHQVTQMGQEVILRCVPISNHLYFYWYRQILGQKVEFLVSFYNNEISEKSEIFDDQFSVERPDGSNFTLKIRSTKLEDSAMYFCASMGQGGGTQYFGPGTRLLVL.

This chain uses TRBV28 with TRBJ1-3; 9 bases fit TRBD1. CDR1 and CDR2 from the germline V gene are MDHEN and SYDVKM. CDR3 size: 18 residues. After removal of 1 base from V and 0 bases from J, the junction contained 7 bases not matched to a gene. In DNA, the CDR3 is TGTGCCAGCAGTTTATCAGGGACAGGGCTTAGCTCTGGAAACACCATATATTTT. Translating it yields CASSLSGTGLSSGNTIYF.

V is TRBV5-1 and J is TRBJ2-5, with 7 bases fitting TRBD2. V trimming: 6 bases; J trimming: 5 bases; junction bases outside the gene matches: 13. This CDR3 contains 15 residues. Germline values: CDR1 SGHRS, CDR2 YFSETQ. The CDR3 reads CASTQRDPSIETQYF. DNA for the CDR3: TGCGCCAGCACCCAGCGGGACCCTTCCATCGAGACCCAGTACTTC. Using reference TRBV5-1 and TRBJ2-5 for the parts outside the CDR3, the full variable domain is KAGVTQTPRYLIKTRGQQVTLSCSPISGHRSVSWYQQTPGQGLQFLFEYFSETQRNKGNFPGRFSGRQFSNSRSEMNVSTLELGDSALYLCASTQRDPSIETQYFGPGTRLLVL.

V is TRBV7-2 and J is TRBJ1-2, with D possibly matching TRBD1 (6 bases). V lost 0 bases and J lost 5, with 13 bases in between. The germline gives CDR1 SGHTA, CDR2 FQGNSA. This CDR3 region has 15 residues. The CDR3 region is CASSLARGRGYGYTF. The CDR3 DNA follows: TGTGCCAGCAGCTTAGCGCGGGGGCGGGGATATGGCTACACCTTC. Full variable domain (missing parts from reference TRBV7-2 and TRBJ1-2): GAGVSQSPSNKVTEKGKDVELRCDPISGHTALYWYRQSLGQGLEFLIYFQGNSAPDKSGLPSDRFSAERTGGSVSTLTIQRTQQEDSAVYLCASSLARGRGYGYTFGSGTRLTVV.

This clone has just one count. The chain recombines TRBV18 with TRBJ1-5; TRBD1 might be the D (6 bases). Trimming removed 1 base from V and 5 bases from J, with 9 bases in between. The CDR3 totals 14 residues. Germline assignment: CDR1 KGHSH and CDR2 LQKENI. CDR3 loop: CASSPQGVYQPQHF. In DNA, the CDR3 is TGTGCCAGCTCACCACAGGGGGTATATCAGCCCCAGCATTTT.

This clone has at least ten counts. This rearrangement joins TRBV6-5 to TRBJ2-1; D perhaps matches TRBD2 (5 bases). The germline gives CDR1 MNHEY, CDR2 SVGAGI. Trimming took 6 bases from V and 6 from J, leaving 12 bases between them. The length of the CDR3 is 13 residues. DNA for the CDR3: TGTGCCAGCAGCGAGCGGTTTGGCAATGAGCAGTTCTTC. This sequence encodes CASSERFGNEQFF.

The chain employs TRBV11-2 and TRBJ2-3; D gene unclear. Germline-derived CDR1 and CDR2 are SGHAT and FQNNGV. Trimming removed 2 bases at V and 2 bases at J, with 8 bases between. CDR3 length equals 14 residues. CDR3 in DNA: TGTGCCAGCAGCTTACCAGCGATCACAGATACGCAGTATTTT. It specifies CASSLPAITDTQYF.

The CDR3 coding sequence is TGTGCCAGCAGCGAGGATGGCACCGGGGAGCTGTTTTTT. Translated, it gives CASSEDGTGELFF. The chain couples TRBV11-3 to TRBJ2-2; no firm D call. The CDR3 contains 13 residues. Germline V gene sequence: CDR1 SGHNT, CDR2 YENEEA. Deletions cut 5 bases from V and 4 bases from J, with 8 bases between.

This chain connects TRBV6-1 to TRBJ2-7; TRBD2 is a possible D gene (6 bases). The CDR3 is made up of 13 amino acids. The V end lost 7 bases, the J end lost 5 bases, and 15 bases lay between the germline ends. CDR1 MNHNS and CDR2 SASEGT come from the germline V gene. The CDR3 spells CASTKTGSNEQYF. The DNA of the CDR3 is TGTGCCAGCACTAAAACCGGGAGTAACGAGCAGTACTTC.

The chain combines TRBV27 with TRBJ1-5, with D perhaps TRBD1 (5 bases). The germline gives CDR1 MNHEY, CDR2 SMNVEV (reference sequence). The germline V and J ends were trimmed by 0 bases and 9 bases, with 21 bases remaining between them. CDR3 size: 17 residues. CDR3 nucleotide sequence: TGTGCCAGCAGTTTATCGGTAGGTGGGGGGACCGGAGCGCCCCAGCATTTT. Translated: CASSLSVGGGTGAPQHF.

This sequence joins TRBV11-2 and TRBJ2-3; 11 bases fit TRBD1. CDR1 and CDR2 (germline): SGHAT, FQNNGV. This CDR3 has 16 residues. V was clipped by 5 bases and J by 2 bases; unmatched bases: 6. The CDR3 is CASSLGTGGNTDTQYF. DNA of the CDR3: TGTGCCAGCAGCCTAGGGACAGGGGGAAACACAGATACGCAGTATTTT.